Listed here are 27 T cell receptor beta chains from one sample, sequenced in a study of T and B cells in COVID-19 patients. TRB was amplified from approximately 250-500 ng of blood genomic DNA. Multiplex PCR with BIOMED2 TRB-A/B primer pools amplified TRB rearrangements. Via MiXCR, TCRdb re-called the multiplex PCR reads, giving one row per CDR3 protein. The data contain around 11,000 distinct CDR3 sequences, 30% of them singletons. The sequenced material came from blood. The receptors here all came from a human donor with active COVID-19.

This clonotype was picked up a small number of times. The CDR3 DNA reads as TGTGCCTGGAGCCTCGGGACTAGCGGGGGGCAAGAGACCCAGTACTTC. It translates to CAWSLGTSGGQETQYF. The chain links TRBV30 to TRBJ2-5; TRBD2 agrees at 15 bases. Germline V CDR1 and CDR2: GTSNPN, SVGIG (reference sequence). The CDR3 covers 16 residues. J gave up 2 bases and V 3 bases, and 4 bases lay outside the gene matches.

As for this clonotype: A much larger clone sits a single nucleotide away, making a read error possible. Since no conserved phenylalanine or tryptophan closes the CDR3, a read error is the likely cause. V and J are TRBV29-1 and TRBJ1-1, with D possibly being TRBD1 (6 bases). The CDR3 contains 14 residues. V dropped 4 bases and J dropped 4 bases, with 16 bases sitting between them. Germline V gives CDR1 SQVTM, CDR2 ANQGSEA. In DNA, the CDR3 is TGCAGCGTTGTGGTCAGGGGAGGCACCACTGAAGCTTTCTCT. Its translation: CSVVVRGGTTEAFS.

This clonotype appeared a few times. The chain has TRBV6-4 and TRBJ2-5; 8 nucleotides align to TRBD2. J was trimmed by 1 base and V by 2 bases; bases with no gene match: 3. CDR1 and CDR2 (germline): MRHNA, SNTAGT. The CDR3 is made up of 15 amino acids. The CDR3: CASSDAAGGQETQYF. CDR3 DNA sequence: TGTGCCAGCAGTGACGCGGCGGGGGGCCAAGAGACCCAGTACTTC.

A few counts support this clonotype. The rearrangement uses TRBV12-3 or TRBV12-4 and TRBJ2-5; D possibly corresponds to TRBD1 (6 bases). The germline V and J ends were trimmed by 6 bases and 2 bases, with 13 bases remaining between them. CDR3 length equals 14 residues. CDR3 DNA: TGTGCCAGCAGCCAACAGGGTTGGCAAGAGACCCAGTACTTC. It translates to CASSQQGWQETQYF.

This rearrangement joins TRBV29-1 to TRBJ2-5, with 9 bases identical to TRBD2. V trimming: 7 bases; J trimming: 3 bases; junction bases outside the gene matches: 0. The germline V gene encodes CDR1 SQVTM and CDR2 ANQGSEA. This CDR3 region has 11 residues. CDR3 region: CSGGGEETQYF. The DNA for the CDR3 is TGCAGCGGCGGGGGGGAAGAGACCCAGTACTTC.

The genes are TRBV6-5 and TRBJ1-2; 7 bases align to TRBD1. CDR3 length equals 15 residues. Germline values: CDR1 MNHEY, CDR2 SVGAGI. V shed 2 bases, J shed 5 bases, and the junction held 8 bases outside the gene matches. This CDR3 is CASSYVRGTAYGYTF. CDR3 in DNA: TGTGCCAGCAGTTACGTGCGGGGGACAGCTTATGGCTACACCTTC.

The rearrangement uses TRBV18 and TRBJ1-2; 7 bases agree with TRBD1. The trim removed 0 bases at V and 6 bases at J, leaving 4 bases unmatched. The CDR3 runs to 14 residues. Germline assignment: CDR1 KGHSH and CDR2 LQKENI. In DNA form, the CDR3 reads TGTGCCAGCTCACCACCAGGAACAGGGGATGGCTACACCTTC. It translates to CASSPPGTGDGYTF.

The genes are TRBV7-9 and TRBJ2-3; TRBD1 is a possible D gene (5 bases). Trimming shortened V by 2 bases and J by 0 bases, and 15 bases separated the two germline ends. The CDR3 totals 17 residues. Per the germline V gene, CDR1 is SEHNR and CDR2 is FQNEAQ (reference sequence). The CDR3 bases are TGTGCCAGCAGCTTATCGAAGGGGCAGGCTAGCACAGATACGCAGTATTTT. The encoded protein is CASSLSKGQASTDTQYF.

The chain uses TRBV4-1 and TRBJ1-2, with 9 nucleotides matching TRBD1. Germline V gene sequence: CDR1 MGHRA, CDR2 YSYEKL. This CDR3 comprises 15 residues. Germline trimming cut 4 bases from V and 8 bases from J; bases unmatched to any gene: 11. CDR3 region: CASSPRDRESVGYTF. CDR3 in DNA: TGCGCCAGCAGCCCCCGGGACAGGGAGTCGGTGGGCTACACCTTC.

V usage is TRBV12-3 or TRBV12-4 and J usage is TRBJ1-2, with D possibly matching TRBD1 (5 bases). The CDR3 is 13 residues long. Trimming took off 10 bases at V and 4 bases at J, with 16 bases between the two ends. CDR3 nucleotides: TGTGCCACCTCCCCCAGGACAACCTATGGCTACACCTTC. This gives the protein CATSPRTTYGYTF.

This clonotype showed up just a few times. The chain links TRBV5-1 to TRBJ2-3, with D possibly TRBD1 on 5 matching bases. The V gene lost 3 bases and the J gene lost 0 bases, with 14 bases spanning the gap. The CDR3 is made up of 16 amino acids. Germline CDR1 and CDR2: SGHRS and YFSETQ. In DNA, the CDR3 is TGCGCCAGCAGCTACCTAGGGGTGAGGAGCACAGATACGCAGTATTTT. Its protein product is CASSYLGVRSTDTQYF.

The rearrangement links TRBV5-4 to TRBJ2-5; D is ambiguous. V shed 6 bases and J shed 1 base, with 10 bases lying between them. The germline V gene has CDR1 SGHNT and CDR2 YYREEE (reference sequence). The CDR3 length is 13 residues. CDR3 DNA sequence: TGTGCCAGCACCCGCGGCTCCCAAGAGACCCAGTACTTC. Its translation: CASTRGSQETQYF.

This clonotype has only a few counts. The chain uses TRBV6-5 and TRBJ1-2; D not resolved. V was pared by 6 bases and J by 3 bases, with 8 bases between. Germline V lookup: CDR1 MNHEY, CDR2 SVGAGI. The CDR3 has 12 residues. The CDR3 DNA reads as TGTGCCAGCAGAGGGCAGTACTATGGCTACACCTTC. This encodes CASRGQYYGYTF.

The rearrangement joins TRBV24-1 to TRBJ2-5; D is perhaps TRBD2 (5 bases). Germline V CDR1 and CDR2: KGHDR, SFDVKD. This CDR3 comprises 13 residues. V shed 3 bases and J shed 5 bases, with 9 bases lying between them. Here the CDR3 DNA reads TGTGCCACCAGTGATGCCCGGAGGGAGACCCAGTACTTC. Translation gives CATSDARRETQYF.

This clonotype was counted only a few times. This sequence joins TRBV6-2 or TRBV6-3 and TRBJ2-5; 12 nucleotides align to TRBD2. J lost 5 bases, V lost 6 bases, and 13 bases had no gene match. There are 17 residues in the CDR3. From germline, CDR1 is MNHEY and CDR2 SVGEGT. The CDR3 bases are TGTGCCAGCAGCAAGAGGCTAGCGGGGGGGAGAGGGGAGACCCAGTACTTC. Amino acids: CASSKRLAGGRGETQYF.

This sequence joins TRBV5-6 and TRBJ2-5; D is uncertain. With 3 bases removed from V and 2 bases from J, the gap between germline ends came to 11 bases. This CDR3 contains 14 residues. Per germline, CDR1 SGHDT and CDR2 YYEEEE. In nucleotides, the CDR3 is TGTGCCAGCAGCTGGGGTGTGGGACAAGAGACCCAGTACTTC. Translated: CASSWGVGQETQYF.

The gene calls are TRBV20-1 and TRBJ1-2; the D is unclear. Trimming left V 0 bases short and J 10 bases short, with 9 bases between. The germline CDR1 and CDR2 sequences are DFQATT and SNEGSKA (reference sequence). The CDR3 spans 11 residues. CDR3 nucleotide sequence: TGCAGTGCTAGAGATCGGGTTCACTACACCTTC. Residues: CSARDRVHYTF.

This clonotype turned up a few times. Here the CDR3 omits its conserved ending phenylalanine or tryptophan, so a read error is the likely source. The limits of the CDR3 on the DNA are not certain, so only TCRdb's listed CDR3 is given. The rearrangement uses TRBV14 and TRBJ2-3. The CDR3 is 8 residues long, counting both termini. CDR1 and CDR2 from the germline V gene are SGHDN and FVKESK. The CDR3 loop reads CASSHPKV.

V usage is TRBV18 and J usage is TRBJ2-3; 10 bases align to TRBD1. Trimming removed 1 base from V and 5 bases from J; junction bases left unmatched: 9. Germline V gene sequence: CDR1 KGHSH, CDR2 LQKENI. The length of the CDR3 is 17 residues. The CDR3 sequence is CASSPLPPGQGGDTQYF. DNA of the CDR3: TGTGCCAGCTCACCACTCCCCCCCGGACAGGGGGGAGATACGCAGTATTTT.

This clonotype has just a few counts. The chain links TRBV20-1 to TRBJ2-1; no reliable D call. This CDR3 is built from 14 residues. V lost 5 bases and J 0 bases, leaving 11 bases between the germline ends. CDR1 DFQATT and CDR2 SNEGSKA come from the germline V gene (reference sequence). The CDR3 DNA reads TGCAGTGCTTTCGACTCTAGCTCCTACAATGAGCAGTTCTTC. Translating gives CSAFDSSSYNEQFF.

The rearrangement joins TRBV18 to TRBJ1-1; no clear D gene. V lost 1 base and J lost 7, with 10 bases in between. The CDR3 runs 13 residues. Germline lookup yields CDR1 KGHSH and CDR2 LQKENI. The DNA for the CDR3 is TGTGCCAGCTCACCACAGGGCCCGCTTGAAGCTTTCTTT. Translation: CASSPQGPLEAFF.

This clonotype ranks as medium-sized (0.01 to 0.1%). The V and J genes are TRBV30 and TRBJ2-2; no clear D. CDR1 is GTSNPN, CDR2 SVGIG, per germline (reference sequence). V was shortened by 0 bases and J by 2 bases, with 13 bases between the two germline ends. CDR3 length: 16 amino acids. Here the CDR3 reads CAWSVPVALNTGELFF. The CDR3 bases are TGTGCCTGGAGTGTTCCCGTGGCACTTAACACCGGGGAGCTGTTTTTT. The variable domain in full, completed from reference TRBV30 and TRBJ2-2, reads SQTIHQWPATLVQPVGSPLSLECTVEGTSNPNLYWYRQAAGRGLQLLFYSVGIGQISSEVPQNLSASRPQDRQFILSSKKLLLSDSGFYLCAWSVPVALNTGELFFGEGSRLTVL.

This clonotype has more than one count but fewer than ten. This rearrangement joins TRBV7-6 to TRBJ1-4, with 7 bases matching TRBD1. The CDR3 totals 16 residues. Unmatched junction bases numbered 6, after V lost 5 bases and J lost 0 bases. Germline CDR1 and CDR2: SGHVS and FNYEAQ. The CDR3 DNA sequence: TGTGCCAGCAGCCCGAGGGGGACAGCAACTAATGAAAAACTGTTTTTT. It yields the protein CASSPRGTATNEKLFF.

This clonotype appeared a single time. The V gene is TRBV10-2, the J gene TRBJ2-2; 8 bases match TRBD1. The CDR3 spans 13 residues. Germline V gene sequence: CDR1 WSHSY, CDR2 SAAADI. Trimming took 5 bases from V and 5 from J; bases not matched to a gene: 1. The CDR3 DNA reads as TGCGCCAGCAGTACAGGGGGGACCGGGGAGCTGTTTTTT. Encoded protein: CASSTGGTGELFF.

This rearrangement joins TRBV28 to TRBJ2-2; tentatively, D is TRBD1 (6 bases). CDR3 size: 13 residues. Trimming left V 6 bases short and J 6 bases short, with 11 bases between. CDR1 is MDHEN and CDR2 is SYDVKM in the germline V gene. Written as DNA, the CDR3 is TGTGCCAGCAGACCACAGGGACCCGGGGAGCTGTTTTTT. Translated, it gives CASRPQGPGELFF.

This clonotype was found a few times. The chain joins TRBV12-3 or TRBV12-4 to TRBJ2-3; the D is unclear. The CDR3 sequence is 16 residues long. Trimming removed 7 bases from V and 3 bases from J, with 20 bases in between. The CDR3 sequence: CASKKSPALLTDTQYF. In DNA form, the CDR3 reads TGTGCCAGCAAAAAATCGCCCGCCTTGTTGACAGATACGCAGTATTTT.

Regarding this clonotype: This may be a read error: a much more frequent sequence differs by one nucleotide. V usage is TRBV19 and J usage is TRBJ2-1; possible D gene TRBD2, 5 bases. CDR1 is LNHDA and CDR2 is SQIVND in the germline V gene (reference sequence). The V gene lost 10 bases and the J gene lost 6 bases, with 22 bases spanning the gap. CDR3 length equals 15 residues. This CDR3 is CAISKNGIPGNEQFF. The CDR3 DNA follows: TGTGCCATTAGCAAGAACGGGATCCCGGGCAATGAGCAGTTCTTC.